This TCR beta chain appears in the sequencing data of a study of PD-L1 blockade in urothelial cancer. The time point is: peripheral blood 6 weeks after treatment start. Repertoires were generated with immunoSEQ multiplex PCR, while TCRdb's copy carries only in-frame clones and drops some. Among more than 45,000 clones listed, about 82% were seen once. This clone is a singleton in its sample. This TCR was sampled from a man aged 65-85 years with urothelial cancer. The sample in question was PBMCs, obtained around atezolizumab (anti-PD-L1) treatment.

The CDR3 protein is CASRFSGGDYGYTF. CDR3 DNA: TGCGCCAGCAGATTCTCGGGGGGGGACTATGGCTACACCTTC. The chain employs TRBV10-2 and TRBJ1-2; TRBD1 is a possible D gene (5 bases). This CDR3 region has 14 residues. The V and J ends lost 6 bases and 3 bases respectively, with 14 bases between them. Germline-derived CDR1 and CDR2 are WSHSY and SAAADI.